The rows below give T cell receptor beta chains drawn from one sample of a study of T cell repertoires in cytomegalovirus infection. TCRdb passed the reads through MiXCR, listing each CDR3 protein once. The sample has about 100,000 distinct CDR3 sequences; approximately 30% are singletons. Antigen specificity for these receptors is unknown. The material was CD8+ T cells from cultured PBMCs, obtained from culture after CMV antigen stimulation. These receptors were taken from a human donor in good health (CMV status not recorded). Some clones in this sample may be carry-over from other donors' samples. Both conserved end residues are part of each CDR3. A D gene is named only where the DNA matches it firmly. The size field is filled for only some rows; it gives once, few, many or a size class.

d_gene: .
v_gene: TRBV7-2
j_gene: TRBJ2-7
abundance: once
len: 15
CDR3aa: CASSLDRLANNEQYF
CDR3nt: TGTGCCAGCAGCTTAGATAGGCTAGCGAACAACGAGCAGTACTTC

d_gene: .
v_gene: TRBV12-3/TRBV12-4
j_gene: TRBJ2-7
abundance: .
len: 13
CDR3aa: CASSFDLSYEQYF
CDR3nt: TGTGCCAGCAGTTTTGACCTCTCCTACGAGCAGTACTTC

d_gene: .
v_gene: TRBV6-1
j_gene: TRBJ2-2
abundance: few
len: 14
CDR3aa: CASISDRNTGELFF
CDR3nt: TGTGCCAGCATTTCGGACAGGAACACCGGGGAGCTGTTTTTT

d_gene: .
v_gene: TRBV19
j_gene: TRBJ1-5
abundance: .
len: 16
CDR3aa: CASSTVSVGGNQPQHF
CDR3nt: TGTGCCAGTAGTACTGTGAGCGTTGGGGGCAATCAGCCCCAGCATTTT

d_gene: TRBD1
v_gene: TRBV29-1
j_gene: TRBJ1-1
abundance: few
len: 14
CDR3aa: CSVDQGGWGTEAFF
CDR3nt: TGCAGCGTTGATCAAGGGGGCTGGGGCACTGAAGCTTTCTTT

d_gene: TRBD2
v_gene: TRBV23-1
j_gene: TRBJ2-1
abundance: .
len: 21
CDR3aa: CASSQSVDGLAGEFRYNEHFF
CDR3nt: TGCGCCAGCAGTCAATCAGTTGATGGGCTAGCGGGGGAGTTCCGCTACAATGAGCACTTCTTC

d_gene: TRBD1
v_gene: TRBV28
j_gene: TRBJ1-5
abundance: .
len: 17
CDR3aa: CASSTDRETIRWQSQHF
CDR3nt: TGTGCCAGCAGTACGGACAGGGAAACGATCAGGTGGCAGTCCCAGCATTTT

d_gene: .
v_gene: TRBV2
j_gene: TRBJ2-1
abundance: few
len: 14
CDR3aa: CASISRGYTNEQFF
CDR3nt: TGTGCCAGCATTTCGCGGGGATATACGAATGAGCAGTTCTTC

d_gene: TRBD2
v_gene: TRBV7-9
j_gene: TRBJ2-3
abundance: .
len: 15
CDR3aa: CASTPSGVSTDTQYF
CDR3nt: TGTGCCAGCACACCGAGCGGGGTCAGCACAGATACGCAGTATTTT

d_gene: TRBD2
v_gene: TRBV5-3
j_gene: TRBJ2-1
abundance: few
len: 15
CDR3aa: CASSPLAGGYNEQFF
CDR3nt: TGTGCCAGCAGCCCACTAGCGGGGGGGTACAATGAGCAGTTCTTC

d_gene: .
v_gene: TRBV4-1
j_gene: TRBJ1-1
abundance: .
len: 17
CDR3aa: CASSQPLAGRMNTEAFF
CDR3nt: TGCGCCAGCAGCCAACCCCTAGCCGGACGTATGAACACTGAAGCTTTCTTT

d_gene: .
v_gene: TRBV19
j_gene: TRBJ1-1
abundance: many
len: 13
CDR3aa: CASSIKRGQPPFF
CDR3nt: TGTGCCAGTAGTATCAAGCGTGGTCAGCCACCCTTCTTT

d_gene: .
v_gene: TRBV7-2
j_gene: TRBJ1-2
abundance: few
len: 12
CDR3aa: CASSLAGVGYTF
CDR3nt: TGTGCCAGCAGCTTAGCGGGGGTGGGCTACACCTTC

d_gene: .
v_gene: TRBV20-1
j_gene: TRBJ2-2
abundance: .
len: 14
CDR3aa: CSARDGQYTGELFF
CDR3nt: TGCAGTGCTAGAGATGGGCAGTATACCGGGGAGCTGTTTTTT

d_gene: .
v_gene: TRBV28
j_gene: TRBJ2-3
abundance: .
len: 15
CDR3aa: CASSIKAAIVDTQYF
CDR3nt: TGTGCCAGCAGTATAAAAGCGGCAATTGTAGATACGCAGTATTTT

d_gene: TRBD2
v_gene: TRBV3-1
j_gene: TRBJ2-1
abundance: many
len: 16
CDR3aa: CASSPLMAGGENEQFF
CDR3nt: TGTGCCAGCAGCCCCCTAATGGCGGGGGGGGAGAATGAGCAGTTCTTC

d_gene: .
v_gene: TRBV4-1
j_gene: TRBJ2-1
abundance: .
len: 16
CDR3aa: CASSQDSLGSYNEQFF
CDR3nt: TGCGCCAGCAGCCAAGATTCCCTGGGGTCCTACAATGAGCAGTTCTTC

d_gene: .
v_gene: TRBV6-1
j_gene: TRBJ1-1
abundance: .
len: 16
CDR3aa: CASRTLHGPENTEAFF
CDR3nt: TGTGCCAGCAGGACTCTCCATGGGCCCGAGAACACTGAAGCTTTCTTT

d_gene: .
v_gene: TRBV7-2
j_gene: TRBJ2-3
abundance: few
len: 15
CDR3aa: CASSFRGRGTDTQYF
CDR3nt: TGTGCCAGCAGCTTTCGGGGGCGGGGCACAGATACGCAGTATTTT

d_gene: TRBD1
v_gene: TRBV7-2
j_gene: TRBJ1-4
abundance: many
len: 15
CDR3aa: CASRARDRVNEKLFF
CDR3nt: TGTGCCAGCAGGGCTCGGGACAGGGTTAATGAAAAACTGTTTTTT

d_gene: .
v_gene: TRBV5-1
j_gene: TRBJ1-4
abundance: .
len: 14
CDR3aa: CASSLYRGDEKLFF
CDR3nt: TGCGCCAGCAGCTTATACCGGGGAGATGAAAAACTGTTTTTT

d_gene: .
v_gene: TRBV11-2
j_gene: TRBJ2-1
abundance: .
len: 15
CDR3aa: CASSADLNSYNEQFF
CDR3nt: TGTGCCAGCAGCGCCGACCTAAACTCCTACAATGAGCAGTTCTTC

d_gene: TRBD2
v_gene: TRBV7-2
j_gene: TRBJ2-5
abundance: .
len: 18
CDR3aa: CASSPGTSGGADRKTQYF
CDR3nt: TGTGCCAGCAGCCCCGGGACTAGCGGGGGGGCGGATCGAAAGACCCAGTACTTC

d_gene: TRBD1
v_gene: TRBV2
j_gene: TRBJ1-2
abundance: .
len: 17
CDR3aa: CASSFSAETGGADGYTF
CDR3nt: TGTGCCAGCAGTTTCTCCGCCGAGACAGGGGGCGCCGATGGCTACACCTTC

d_gene: .
v_gene: TRBV11-2
j_gene: TRBJ2-7
abundance: many
len: 12
CDR3aa: CASSLVGYEQYF
CDR3nt: TGTGCCAGCAGCTTAGTTGGTTACGAGCAGTACTTC

d_gene: .
v_gene: TRBV5-6
j_gene: TRBJ2-1
abundance: few
len: 16
CDR3aa: CASSPRAGFTYNEQFF
CDR3nt: TGTGCCAGCAGCCCGAGGGCGGGGTTTACCTACAATGAGCAGTTCTTC

d_gene: .
v_gene: TRBV7-6
j_gene: TRBJ1-1
abundance: .
len: 13
CDR3aa: CASSPGADQVAFF
CDR3nt: TGTGCCAGCAGCCCTGGGGCAGATCAAGTGGCTTTCTTT

d_gene: .
v_gene: TRBV11-2
j_gene: TRBJ1-4
abundance: .
len: 16
CDR3aa: CASRLGLQAVNEKLFF
CDR3nt: TGTGCCAGCAGATTAGGTCTCCAGGCCGTTAATGAAAAACTGTTTTTT

d_gene: TRBD2
v_gene: TRBV20-1
j_gene: TRBJ2-3
abundance: many
len: 15
CDR3aa: CSARDFLAGTDTQYF
CDR3nt: TGCAGTGCTAGAGACTTTTTAGCGGGGACAGATACGCAGTATTTT

d_gene: TRBD1
v_gene: TRBV6-1
j_gene: TRBJ1-1
abundance: .
len: 13
CDR3aa: CATTGVGMGEAFF
CDR3nt: TGTGCCACCACAGGGGTAGGGATGGGTGAAGCTTTCTTT

d_gene: TRBD2
v_gene: TRBV7-9
j_gene: TRBJ2-1
abundance: .
len: 14
CDR3aa: CASSRTRFGDEQFF
CDR3nt: TGTGCCAGCAGCCGGACTAGATTTGGCGATGAGCAGTTCTTC

d_gene: .
v_gene: TRBV12-3/TRBV12-4
j_gene: TRBJ2-7
abundance: few
len: 11
CDR3aa: CASRGGGEQYF
CDR3nt: TGTGCCAGCAGGGGAGGGGGCGAGCAGTACTTC

d_gene: .
v_gene: TRBV12-3/TRBV12-4
j_gene: TRBJ1-2
abundance: few
len: 13
CDR3aa: CASSHPEGYGYTF
CDR3nt: TGTGCCAGCAGCCACCCCGAAGGGTATGGCTACACCTTC

d_gene: .
v_gene: TRBV6-5
j_gene: TRBJ2-5
abundance: few
len: 14
CDR3aa: CASSYGSGQETQYF
CDR3nt: TGTGCCAGCAGTTACGGGTCAGGGCAAGAGACCCAGTACTTC

d_gene: .
v_gene: TRBV3-1
j_gene: TRBJ2-5
abundance: many
len: 14
CDR3aa: CASSLGTRLETQYF
CDR3nt: TGTGCCAGCAGCCTCGGGACGCGTCTAGAGACCCAGTACTTC

d_gene: TRBD1
v_gene: TRBV7-2
j_gene: TRBJ1-1
abundance: .
len: 17
CDR3aa: CASSFGPGQGMNTEAFF
CDR3nt: TGTGCCAGCAGCTTCGGACCGGGACAGGGGATGAACACTGAAGCTTTCTTT

d_gene: .
v_gene: TRBV4-1
j_gene: TRBJ1-2
abundance: .
len: 16
CDR3aa: CASSQGPSGGGYGYTF
CDR3nt: TGCGCCAGCAGCCAAGGACCCTCGGGGGGAGGATATGGCTACACCTTC

d_gene: .
v_gene: TRBV19
j_gene: TRBJ2-5
abundance: many
len: 14
CDR3aa: CASSIWADQETQYF
CDR3nt: TGTGCCAGTAGTATCTGGGCGGATCAAGAGACCCAGTACTTC

d_gene: .
v_gene: TRBV7-2
j_gene: TRBJ1-1
abundance: many
len: 14
CDR3aa: CASSPQASVPEAFF
CDR3nt: TGTGCCAGCAGCCCCCAGGCGTCGGTTCCCGAAGCTTTCTTT

d_gene: .
v_gene: TRBV27
j_gene: TRBJ2-2
abundance: few
len: 14
CDR3aa: CASSLSRGTGELFF
CDR3nt: TGTGCCAGCAGTTTGAGTCGGGGCACCGGGGAGCTGTTTTTT

d_gene: .
v_gene: TRBV25-1
j_gene: TRBJ1-1
abundance: .
len: 16
CDR3aa: CASSELGSETYTEAFF
CDR3nt: TGTGCCAGCAGTGAATTGGGGAGCGAGACTTACACTGAAGCTTTCTTT

d_gene: .
v_gene: TRBV19
j_gene: TRBJ2-7
abundance: .
len: 12
CDR3aa: CASSMAVDEQYF
CDR3nt: TGTGCCAGTAGTATGGCGGTGGACGAGCAGTACTTC

d_gene: TRBD2
v_gene: TRBV5-6
j_gene: TRBJ2-1
abundance: .
len: 14
CDR3aa: CASSLERDYNEQFF
CDR3nt: TGTGCCAGCAGCTTGGAGCGGGACTACAATGAGCAGTTCTTC

d_gene: .
v_gene: TRBV7-9
j_gene: TRBJ2-5
abundance: few
len: 13
CDR3aa: CASSLELQETQYF
CDR3nt: TGTGCCAGCAGCTTAGAGCTTCAAGAGACCCAGTACTTC

d_gene: .
v_gene: TRBV5-1
j_gene: TRBJ1-3
abundance: .
len: 17
CDR3aa: CASSLDPNRGSGNTIYF
CDR3nt: TGCGCCAGCAGCTTGGACCCCAATCGGGGCTCTGGAAACACCATATATTTT

d_gene: .
v_gene: TRBV12-3/TRBV12-4
j_gene: TRBJ2-5
abundance: .
len: 14
CDR3aa: CASSNQGSVETQYF
CDR3nt: TGTGCCAGCAGTAATCAGGGATCTGTGGAGACCCAGTACTTC

d_gene: .
v_gene: TRBV25-1
j_gene: TRBJ1-1
abundance: .
len: 14
CDR3aa: CASSHQGLNTEAFF
CDR3nt: TGTGCCAGCAGCCATCAGGGATTGAACACTGAAGCTTTCTTT

d_gene: .
v_gene: TRBV4-1
j_gene: TRBJ1-1
abundance: .
len: 12
CDR3aa: CASSQVGGEAFF
CDR3nt: TGCGCCAGCAGCCAAGTTGGGGGTGAAGCTTTCTTT

d_gene: TRBD1
v_gene: TRBV11-2
j_gene: TRBJ2-1
abundance: .
len: 15
CDR3aa: CASSETGGLYNEQFF
CDR3nt: TGTGCCAGCAGCGAGACAGGGGGGCTCTACAATGAGCAGTTCTTC

d_gene: .
v_gene: TRBV7-8
j_gene: TRBJ2-7
abundance: many
len: 14
CDR3aa: CASSPTPSGYEQYF
CDR3nt: TGTGCCAGCAGCCCCACCCCGTCCGGCTACGAGCAGTACTTC

d_gene: .
v_gene: TRBV2
j_gene: TRBJ2-1
abundance: .
len: 15
CDR3aa: CASSDLLGLGNEQFF
CDR3nt: TGTGCCAGCAGCGACTTGCTGGGTCTAGGGAATGAGCAGTTCTTC

d_gene: TRBD1
v_gene: TRBV4-1
j_gene: TRBJ2-5
abundance: .
len: 16
CDR3aa: CASSQTPGQGQETQYF
CDR3nt: TGCGCCAGCAGCCAAACCCCGGGACAGGGGCAAGAGACCCAGTACTTC

d_gene: TRBD1
v_gene: TRBV6-6
j_gene: TRBJ1-5
abundance: many
len: 17
CDR3aa: CASSYSPGGQVNQPQHF
CDR3nt: TGTGCCAGCAGTTACTCTCCTGGGGGACAGGTAAATCAGCCCCAGCATTTT

d_gene: .
v_gene: TRBV7-6
j_gene: TRBJ1-6
abundance: few
len: 14
CDR3aa: CASSLEQARSPLHF
CDR3nt: TGTGCCAGCAGCTTGGAACAGGCAAGATCACCCCTCCACTTT

d_gene: .
v_gene: TRBV2
j_gene: TRBJ1-2
abundance: .
len: 14
CDR3aa: CASRPGQTIYGYTF
CDR3nt: TGTGCCAGCAGGCCCGGACAGACTATTTATGGCTACACCTTC

d_gene: TRBD1
v_gene: TRBV3-1
j_gene: TRBJ2-5
abundance: few
len: 16
CDR3aa: CASSRPPGQSQETQYF
CDR3nt: TGTGCCAGCAGCCGGCCCCCGGGACAGAGCCAAGAGACCCAGTACTTC

d_gene: TRBD1
v_gene: TRBV4-2
j_gene: TRBJ1-5
abundance: .
len: 15
CDR3aa: CASGPTGGLDQPQHF
CDR3nt: TGTGCCAGCGGACCCACAGGGGGCCTGGATCAGCCCCAGCATTTT